These 21 T cell receptor beta chains were sequenced from one sample in a study of cytomegalovirus exposure and HLA in healthy donors (dated by TCRdb to between 2016 and 2019). The library was made by the immunoSEQ multiplex PCR assay. For the multiplex PCR, a mixture combining 60 forward primers for TCR Vbeta segments and 13 reverse primers for TCR Jbeta segments was used. In TCRdb, the immuneACCESS table is reduced to in-frame sequences with V and J assigned. These tables do not hold every clone; where another copy was compared, an unresolved V gene accounts for under half, and the others remain unexplained. The sample records around 100,000 clones, roughly 79% of which are singletons. Approximately 2% of the sample lies in the top ten. The source material was PBMCs. The receptors were gathered from a woman between 40 and 55 years old in good health and CMV-seronegative.

The chain carries TRBV6-1 and TRBJ2-1, with TRBD2 matching over 8 bases. The CDR3 has 19 amino acids. J gave up 0 bases and V 3 bases, and 13 bases lay outside the gene matches. Germline-derived CDR1 and CDR2 are MNHNS and SASEGT. The CDR3 spells CASSDTDFGGRISYNEQFF. The CDR3 DNA sequence: TGTGCCAGCAGTGACACAGATTTTGGCGGGAGGATCTCCTACAATGAGCAGTTCTTC.

This chain's CDR3 is CASSSAWQSRAGMNTGELFF. DNA of the CDR3: TGTGCCAGTAGTAGTGCATGGCAGAGCAGAGCGGGGATGAACACCGGGGAGCTGTTTTTT. This rearrangement joins TRBV19 to TRBJ2-2; 7 nucleotides line up with TRBD2. Germline assignment: CDR1 LNHDA and CDR2 SQIVND (reference sequence). There are 20 residues in the CDR3. The V gene end was trimmed by 4 bases and the J gene end by 1 base; junction bases not matched to a gene: 18. The full variable domain, in which reference TRBV19 and TRBJ2-2 provide the parts outside the CDR3, is DGGITQSPKYLFRKEGQNVTLSCEQNLNHDAMYWYRQDPGQGLRLIYYSQIVNDFQKGDIAEGYSVSREKKESFPLTVTSAQKNPTAFYLCASSSAWQSRAGMNTGELFFGEGSRLTVL.

The chain joins TRBV29-1 to TRBJ2-3; tentative D call: TRBD1 (6 bases). Per the germline V gene, CDR1 is SQVTM and CDR2 is ANQGSEA. The CDR3 spans 17 residues. V dropped 7 bases and J dropped 3 bases, with 26 bases sitting between them. CDR3 in amino acids: CSATGRDRVLKTDTQYF. The CDR3 coding sequence is TGCAGCGCAACAGGGCGAGACAGAGTGCTTAAAACAGATACGCAGTATTTT.

The table lists this clone with a few counts. V and J are TRBV21-1 and TRBJ2-3; the DNA was not compared with TRBD1, the D call given in the table. TRBV21-1 corresponds to a pseudogene. This CDR3 is 14 amino acids long. The CDR3 DNA follows: TGTGCCAGCAGCAATACAGGGTTCACAGATACGCAGTATTTT. This codes for CASSNTGFTDTQYF.

The chain has TRBV5-5 and TRBJ2-3; D is undetermined. The CDR3 spans 15 residues. Trimming stripped 0 bases from V and 0 bases from J, with 8 bases between. Germline V lookup: CDR1 SGHKS, CDR2 YYEKEE (reference sequence). The CDR3 spells CASSLDATSTDTQYF. As DNA, the CDR3 is TGTGCCAGCAGCTTGGACGCGACTAGCACAGATACGCAGTATTTT. The full variable domain, completed using reference TRBV5-5 and TRBJ2-3, is DAGVTQSPTHLIKTRGQQVTLRCSPISGHKSVSWYQQVLGQGPQFIFQYYEKEERGRGNFPDRFSARQFPNYSSELNVNALLLGDSALYLCASSLDATSTDTQYFGPGTRLTVL.

Regarding this clone: The junction departs from germline at one end; a sequencing error may be responsible. The chain uses TRBV7-9 and TRBJ2-3; 10 bases align to TRBD2. Germline V gene data show CDR1 as SEHNR and CDR2 as FQNEAQ (reference sequence). The CDR3 totals 16 residues. CDR3 bases: TGTTCCAGCAGCTTGACACTAGCGGGAACCACAGATACGCAGTATTTT. It specifies CSSSLTLAGTTDTQYF.

This clone was picked up a small number of times. V is TRBV9 and J is TRBJ2-1; 12 nucleotides agree with TRBD2. V was clipped by 2 bases and J by 11 bases; unmatched bases: 11. The CDR3 is 16 residues long. The V gene's germline CDR1 is SGDLS and CDR2 YYNGEE. The CDR3 DNA is TGTGCCAGCAGCGTCGGTCTAGCGGGGGGGTCTCAGCAGCAGTTCTTC. As protein: CASSVGLAGGSQQQFF.

The V and J genes are TRBV10-1 and TRBJ2-3, with unresolved D. The CDR3 is made up of 13 amino acids. Germline CDR1 reads WNHNN; CDR2 reads SYGVQD (reference sequence). The V end lost 5 bases, the J end lost 5 bases, and 11 bases lay between the germline ends. CDR3: CASSFFRGDTQYF. CDR3 sequence (DNA): TGCGCCAGCAGTTTCTTTCGCGGAGATACGCAGTATTTT.

The chain is built from TRBV5-1 and TRBJ2-6; D may be TRBD2 (5 bases). The CDR3 spans 19 residues. The ends were cut back, 3 bases at V and 2 bases at J, with 21 bases in the middle. Germline CDR1 reads SGHRS; CDR2 reads YFSETQ. The CDR3 DNA sequence: TGCGCCAGCAGCTCCCGAAAAGCCCCGGGGTACACTGGGGCCAACGTCCTGACTTTC. Its translation: CASSSRKAPGYTGANVLTF. The full variable domain, with the rest looked up from reference TRBV5-1 and TRBJ2-6, is KAGVTQTPRYLIKTRGQQVTLSCSPISGHRSVSWYQQTPGQGLQFLFEYFSETQRNKGNFPGRFSGRQFSNSRSEMNVSTLELGDSALYLCASSSRKAPGYTGANVLTFGAGSRLTVL.

Worth noting for this clone: At one end, the junction sequence differs from germline, possibly due to a read error. This chain links TRBV7-9 with TRBJ2-3; D unclear. Germline lookup yields CDR1 SEHNR and CDR2 FQNEAQ (reference sequence). The CDR3 has 15 amino acids. The CDR3 DNA follows: TGTTCCAGCAGCACCTACCTAACCCCCACAGATACGCAGTATTTT. This gives the protein CSSSTYLTPTDTQYF.

The chain uses TRBV5-1 and TRBJ1-2; D gene ambiguous. The CDR3 spans 16 residues. Germline loops: CDR1 SGHRS, CDR2 YFSETQ. The V end lost 4 bases, the J end lost 6 bases, and 22 bases lay between the germline ends. The DNA of the CDR3 is TGCGCCAGCAGCAATCCCAGTGGGGAAAGGAGGGATGGCTACACCTTC. Translation gives CASSNPSGERRDGYTF.

The chain couples TRBV6-6 to TRBJ2-3, with D tentatively TRBD2 (7 bases). Trimming took off 10 bases at V and 3 bases at J, with 20 bases between the two ends. Germline V gene sequence: CDR1 MNHNY, CDR2 SVGAGI (reference sequence). The length of the CDR3 is 15 residues. The CDR3 reads CATAGAGRLTDTQYF. CDR3 DNA sequence: TGTGCCACCGCGGGGGCAGGTCGATTGACAGATACGCAGTATTTT.

The CDR3 loop reads CASSFGPQEIPDQPQHF. CDR3 nucleotides: TGCGCCAGCAGCTTTGGGCCACAGGAAATCCCCGATCAGCCCCAGCATTTT. The V call is TRBV5-1, the J call TRBJ1-5, with D possibly TRBD1 on 5 matching bases. V lost 2 bases and J lost 5, with 20 bases in between. Germline V lookup: CDR1 SGHRS, CDR2 YFSETQ. CDR3 size: 17 residues.

The chain uses TRBV19 and TRBJ2-6; D is undetermined. Germline V gives CDR1 LNHDA, CDR2 SQIVND (reference sequence). The CDR3 has 12 amino acids. Trimming took 5 bases from V and 7 from J, leaving 6 bases between them. The CDR3 bases are TGTGCCAGTAGTGTGGCAGCCAACGTCCTGACTTTC. Translating it yields CASSVAANVLTF.

The rearrangement links TRBV28 to TRBJ2-2; TRBD1 aligns across 7 bases. V lost 6 bases to trimming and J lost 6 bases; unmatched junction nucleotides: 7. The CDR3 totals 14 residues. CDR1 and CDR2 from the germline V gene are MDHEN and SYDVKM. The CDR3 nucleotides read TGTGCCAGCAGCCGCGACAGGGTCCCCGGGGAGCTGTTTTTT. This encodes CASSRDRVPGELFF.

This clone has only a few counts. This chain uses TRBV7-2 with TRBJ2-1; 14 nucleotides agree with TRBD2. J was trimmed by 7 bases and V by 0 bases; bases with no gene match: 17. Per the germline V gene, CDR1 is SGHTA and CDR2 is FQGNSA. This CDR3 has 21 amino acids. The DNA of the CDR3 is TGTGCCAGCAGCTTAGCCCTCGGACTAGCGGGAGGCCTGAGGAGGGAGAATGAGCAGTTCTTC. Protein sequence: CASSLALGLAGGLRRENEQFF. The full variable domain, rest sourced from reference TRBV7-2 and TRBJ2-1, is GAGVSQSPSNKVTEKGKDVELRCDPISGHTALYWYRQSLGQGLEFLIYFQGNSAPDKSGLPSDRFSAERTGGSVSTLTIQRTQQEDSAVYLCASSLALGLAGGLRRENEQFFGPGTRLTVL.

About this clone itself: One end of the junction varies from germline; a read error may be responsible. The chain combines TRBV11-3 with TRBJ2-1; 8 bases match TRBD1. CDR3 length: 12 amino acids. Germline CDR1 SGHNT, CDR2 YENEEA. CDR3 in amino acids: CASSSNAGQEVF. CDR3 sequence (DNA): TGTGCCAGCAGCTCTAACGCGGGACAGGAGGTCTTC. Full variable domain (rest looked up from reference TRBV11-3 and TRBJ2-1): EAGVVQSPRYKIIEKKQPVAFWCNPISGHNTLYWYLQNLGQGPELLIRYENEEAVDDSQLPKDRFSAERLKGVDSTLKIQPAELGDSAVYLCASSSNAGQEVFGPGTRLTVL.

V usage is TRBV6-5 and J usage is TRBJ1-2; D remains ambiguous. The CDR3 length is 13 residues. Germline loops: CDR1 MNHEY, CDR2 SVGAGI. V was shortened by 5 bases and J by 5 bases, with 12 bases between the two germline ends. The CDR3 region is CASSELTDYGYTF. The CDR3 bases are TGTGCCAGCAGTGAATTAACAGATTATGGCTACACCTTC.

The chain recombines TRBV11-2 with TRBJ2-5; 9 nucleotides line up with TRBD1. From germline, CDR1 is SGHAT and CDR2 FQNNGV. The length of the CDR3 is 14 residues. V dropped 5 bases and J dropped 5; count of bases not matched to a gene: 6. DNA for the CDR3: TGTGCCAGCAGCGTCACAGGGGGCGGTGAGACCCAGTACTTC. The encoded protein is CASSVTGGGETQYF.

The chain combines TRBV6-6 with TRBJ1-2; 8 nucleotides match TRBD1. The germline gives CDR1 MNHNY, CDR2 SVGAGI (reference sequence). After removal of 3 bases from V and 4 bases from J, the junction contained 10 bases not matched to a gene. This CDR3 is built from 16 residues. Here the CDR3 reads CASSYSPRGQGYGYTF. DNA for the CDR3: TGTGCCAGCAGTTATAGCCCCAGGGGGCAAGGCTATGGCTACACCTTC.

V usage is TRBV6-4 and J usage is TRBJ2-2, with D possibly being TRBD2 (5 bases). V gave up 2 bases and J gave up 5 bases, with 6 bases separating them. Looked up from germline, CDR1 is MRHNA and CDR2 is SNTAGT. The CDR3 sequence is 13 residues long. Here the CDR3 reads CASSDTGTGELFF. CDR3 bases: TGTGCCAGCAGTGACACGGGGACCGGGGAGCTGTTTTTT.